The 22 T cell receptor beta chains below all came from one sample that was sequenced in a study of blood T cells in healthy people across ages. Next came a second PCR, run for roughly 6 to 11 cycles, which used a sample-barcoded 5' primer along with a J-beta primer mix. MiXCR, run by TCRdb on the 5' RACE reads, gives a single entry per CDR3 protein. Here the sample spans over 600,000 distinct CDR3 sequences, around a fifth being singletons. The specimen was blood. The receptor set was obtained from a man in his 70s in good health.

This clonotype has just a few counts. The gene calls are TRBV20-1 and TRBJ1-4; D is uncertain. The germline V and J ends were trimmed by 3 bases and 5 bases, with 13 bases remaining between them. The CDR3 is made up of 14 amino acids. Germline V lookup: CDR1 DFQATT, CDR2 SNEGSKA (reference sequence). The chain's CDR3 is CSASIGPANEKLFF. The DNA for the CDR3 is TGCAGTGCTAGTATAGGTCCGGCAAATGAAAAACTGTTTTTT.

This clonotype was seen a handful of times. The CDR3 sequence: CASSPERDTQYF. The CDR3 nucleotides are TGTGCCAGCTCACCCGAGCGGGATACGCAGTATTTT. The chain uses TRBV18 and TRBJ2-3; D is perhaps TRBD2 (5 bases). V was pared by 3 bases and J by 6 bases, with 7 bases between. This CDR3 has 12 residues. Per the germline V gene, CDR1 is KGHSH and CDR2 is LQKENI.

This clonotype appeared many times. The CDR3: CSAISGSRTGELFF. For the CDR3, the DNA is TGCAGTGCTATCTCAGGGTCTAGGACCGGGGAGCTGTTTTTT. V and J are TRBV20-1 and TRBJ2-2; tentatively, D is TRBD1 (5 bases). Looked up from germline, CDR1 is DFQATT and CDR2 is SNEGSKA (reference sequence). With 4 bases removed from V and 5 bases from J, the gap between germline ends came to 14 bases. This CDR3 has 14 amino acids.

CDR3 DNA: TGCAGTGCTAGTAGCGGGAAGATTCCAGATACGCAGTATTTT. The encoded protein is CSASSGKIPDTQYF. The J gene is TRBJ2-3, the V gene TRBV20-1, with 8 bases identical to TRBD2. The CDR3 is made up of 14 amino acids. Germline loops: CDR1 DFQATT, CDR2 SNEGSKA (reference sequence). J was trimmed by 4 bases and V by 3 bases; bases with no gene match: 6.

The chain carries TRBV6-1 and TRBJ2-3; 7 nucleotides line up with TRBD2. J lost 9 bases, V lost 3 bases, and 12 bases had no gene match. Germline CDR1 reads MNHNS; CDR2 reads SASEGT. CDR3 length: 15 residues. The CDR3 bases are TGTGCCAGCAGTGATTTTGGGACTACCCGTATCACGCAGTATTTT. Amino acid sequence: CASSDFGTTRITQYF.

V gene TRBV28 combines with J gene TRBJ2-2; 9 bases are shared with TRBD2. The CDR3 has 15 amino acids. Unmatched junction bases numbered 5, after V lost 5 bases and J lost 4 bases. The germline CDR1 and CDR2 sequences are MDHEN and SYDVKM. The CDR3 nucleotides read TGTGCCAGCAGTCTCCTAGCGGGGACCACCGGGGAGCTGTTTTTT. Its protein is CASSLLAGTTGELFF.

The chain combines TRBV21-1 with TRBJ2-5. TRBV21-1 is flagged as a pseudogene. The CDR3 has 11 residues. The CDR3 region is CAKRTQETQYF. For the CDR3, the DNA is TGTGCCAAAAGGACGCAAGAGACCCAGTACTTC.

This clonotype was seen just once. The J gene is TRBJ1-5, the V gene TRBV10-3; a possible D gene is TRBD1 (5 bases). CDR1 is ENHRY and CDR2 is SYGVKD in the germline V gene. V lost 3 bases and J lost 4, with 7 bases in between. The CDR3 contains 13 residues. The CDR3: CAISEQENQPQHF. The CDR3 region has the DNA TGTGCCATCAGTGAACAGGAGAATCAGCCCCAGCATTTT.

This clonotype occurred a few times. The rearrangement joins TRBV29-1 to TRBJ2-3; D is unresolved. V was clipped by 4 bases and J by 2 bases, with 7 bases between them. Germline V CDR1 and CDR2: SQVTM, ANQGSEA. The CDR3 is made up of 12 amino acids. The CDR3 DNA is TGCAGCGTTGTAAGCAACACAGATACGCAGTATTTT. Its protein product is CSVVSNTDTQYF.

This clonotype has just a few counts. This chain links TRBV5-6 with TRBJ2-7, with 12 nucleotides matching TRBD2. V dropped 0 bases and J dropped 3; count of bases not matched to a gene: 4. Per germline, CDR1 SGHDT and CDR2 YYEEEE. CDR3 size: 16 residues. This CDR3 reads CASSLGLAGANYEQYF. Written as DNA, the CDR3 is TGTGCCAGCAGCTTGGGACTAGCGGGAGCCAACTACGAGCAGTACTTC.

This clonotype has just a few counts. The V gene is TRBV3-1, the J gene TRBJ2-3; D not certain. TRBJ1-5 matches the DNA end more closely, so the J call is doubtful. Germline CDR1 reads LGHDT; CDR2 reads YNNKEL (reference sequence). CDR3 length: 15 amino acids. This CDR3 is CASSQDPTNTDTQHF. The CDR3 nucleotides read TGTGCCAGCAGTCAGGATCCGACTAACACAGATACGCAGCATTTT.

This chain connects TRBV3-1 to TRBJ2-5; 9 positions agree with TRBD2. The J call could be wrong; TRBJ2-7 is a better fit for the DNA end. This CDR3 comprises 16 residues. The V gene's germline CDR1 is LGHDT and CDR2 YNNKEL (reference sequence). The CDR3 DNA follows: TGTGCCAGCAGACAGACCGGGACTAGCAGATCCTACGAGCAGTACTTC. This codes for CASRQTGTSRSYEQYF.

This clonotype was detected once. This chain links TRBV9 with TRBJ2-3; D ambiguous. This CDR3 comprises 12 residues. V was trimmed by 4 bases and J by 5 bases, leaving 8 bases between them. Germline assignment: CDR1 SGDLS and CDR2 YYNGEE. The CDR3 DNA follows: TGTGCCAGCAGCTTTATAGGAGATACGCAGTATTTT. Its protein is CASSFIGDTQYF.

CDR3 loop: CASSSPDGKTYEQYF. The CDR3 DNA follows: TGTGCCAGCAGTTCCCCGGACGGCAAAACCTACGAGCAGTACTTC. The rearrangement joins TRBV28 to TRBJ2-7; D not resolved. V was trimmed by 4 bases and J by 2 bases, leaving 15 bases between them. This CDR3 comprises 15 residues. Germline CDR1 and CDR2: MDHEN and SYDVKM.

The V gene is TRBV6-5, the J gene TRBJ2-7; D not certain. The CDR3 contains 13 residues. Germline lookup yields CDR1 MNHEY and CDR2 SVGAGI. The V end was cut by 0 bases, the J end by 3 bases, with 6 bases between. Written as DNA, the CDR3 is TGTGCCAGCAGTTACTCGTACTACTACGAGCAGTACTTC. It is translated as CASSYSYYYEQYF.

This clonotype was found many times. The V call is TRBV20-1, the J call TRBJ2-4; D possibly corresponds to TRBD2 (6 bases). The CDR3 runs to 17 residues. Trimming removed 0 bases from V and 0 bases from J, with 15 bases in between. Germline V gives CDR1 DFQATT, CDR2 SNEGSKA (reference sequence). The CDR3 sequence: CSARDGLLGLAKNIQYF. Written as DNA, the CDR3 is TGCAGTGCTAGAGATGGGCTCCTGGGACTAGCCAAAAACATTCAGTACTTC.

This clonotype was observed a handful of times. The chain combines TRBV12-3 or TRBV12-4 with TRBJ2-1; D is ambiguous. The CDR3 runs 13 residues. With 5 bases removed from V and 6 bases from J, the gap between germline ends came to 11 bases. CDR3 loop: CASSTSRVNEQFF. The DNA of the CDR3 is TGTGCCAGCAGTACGTCTAGGGTCAATGAGCAGTTCTTC.

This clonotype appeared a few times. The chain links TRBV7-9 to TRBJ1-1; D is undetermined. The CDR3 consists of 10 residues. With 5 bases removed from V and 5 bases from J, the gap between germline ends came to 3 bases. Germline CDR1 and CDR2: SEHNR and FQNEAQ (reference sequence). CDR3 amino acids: CASSRTEAFF. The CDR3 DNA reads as TGTGCCAGCAGCCGGACTGAAGCTTTCTTT. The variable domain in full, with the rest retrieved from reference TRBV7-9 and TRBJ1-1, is DTGVSQNPRHKITKRGQNVTFRCDPISEHNRLYWYRQTLGQGPEFLTYFQNEAQLEKSRLLSDRFSAERPKGSFSTLEIQRTEQGDSAMYLCASSRTEAFFGQGTRLTVV.

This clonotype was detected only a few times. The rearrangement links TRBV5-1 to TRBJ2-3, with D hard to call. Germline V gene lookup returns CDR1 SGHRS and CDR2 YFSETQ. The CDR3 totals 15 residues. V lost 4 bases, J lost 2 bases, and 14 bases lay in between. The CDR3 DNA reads TGCGCCAGCAGCGTAAAGACAAGAGACACAGATACGCAGTATTTT. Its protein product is CASSVKTRDTDTQYF.

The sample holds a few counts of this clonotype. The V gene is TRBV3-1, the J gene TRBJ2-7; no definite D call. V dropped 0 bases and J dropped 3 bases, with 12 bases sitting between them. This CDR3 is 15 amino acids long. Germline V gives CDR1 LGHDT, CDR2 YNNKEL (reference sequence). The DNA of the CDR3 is TGTGCCAGCAGCCAAGATTTACGGCTGGACTACGAGCAGTACTTC. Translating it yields CASSQDLRLDYEQYF.

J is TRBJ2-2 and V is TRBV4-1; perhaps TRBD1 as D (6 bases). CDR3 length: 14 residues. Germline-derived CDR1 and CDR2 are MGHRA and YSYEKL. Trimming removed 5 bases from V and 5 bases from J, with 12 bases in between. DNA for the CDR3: TGCGCCAGCAGCACTACAGGGAGTACCGGGGAGCTGTTTTTT. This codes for CASSTTGSTGELFF.

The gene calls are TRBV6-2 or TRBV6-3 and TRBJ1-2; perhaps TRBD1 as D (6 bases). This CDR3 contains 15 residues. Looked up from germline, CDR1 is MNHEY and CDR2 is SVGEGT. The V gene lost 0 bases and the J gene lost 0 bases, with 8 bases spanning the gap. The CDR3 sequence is CASSYSGATNYGYTF. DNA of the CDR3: TGTGCCAGCAGTTACTCGGGGGCCACTAACTATGGCTACACCTTC.